This passage covers 18 T cell receptor beta chains from one sample sequenced in a study of lymphopenia after photon versus proton radiotherapy. The method was immunoSEQ multiplex PCR; TCRdb's version includes in-frame clones alone and lacks a portion of them. The sample shows roughly 57,000 clones, about 86% of them seen only once. The sequencing here drew on peripheral blood, taken from a patient treated with photon-based radiotherapy. The origin of the receptors is a man over 45 with gastric cancer.

This sequence joins TRBV29-1 and TRBJ2-1; tentative D call: TRBD2 (5 bases). V gave up 4 bases and J gave up 3 bases, with 7 bases separating them. This CDR3 spans 12 amino acids. Germline CDR1 reads SQVTM; CDR2 reads ANQGSEA. CDR3 amino acids: CSVAGDYNEQFF. The CDR3 DNA sequence: TGCAGCGTTGCCGGGGACTACAATGAGCAGTTCTTC.

The genes are TRBV5-6 and TRBJ2-1, with D unclear. The CDR3 loop spans 14 amino acids. Looked up from germline, CDR1 is SGHDT and CDR2 is YYEEEE. Between the trimmed V and J ends, which lost 0 bases and 4 bases, there was a span of 8 bases. CDR3 coding DNA: TGTGCCAGCAGCTTGGTGGACGCGTACAATGAGCAGTTCTTC. This encodes CASSLVDAYNEQFF.

This chain links TRBV6-5 with TRBJ2-2, with D perhaps TRBD1 (6 bases). V was trimmed by 6 bases and J by 2 bases, leaving 13 bases between them. This CDR3 has 15 residues. CDR1 and CDR2 (germline): MNHEY, SVGAGI. The CDR3 nucleotides read TGTGCCAGCAGACCGTTAGGGGGAAACACCGGGGAGCTGTTTTTT. It translates to CASRPLGGNTGELFF.

This chain links TRBV30 with TRBJ2-6; 9 bases match TRBD1. V was pared by 7 bases and J by 4 bases, with 14 bases of the junction left unmatched. CDR3 length: 17 residues. The germline CDR1 and CDR2 sequences are GTSNPN and SVGIG (reference sequence). The CDR3: CAFGRDRVTLGANVLTF. CDR3 nucleotide sequence: TGTGCCTTCGGTCGGGACAGGGTTACTCTGGGGGCCAACGTCCTGACTTTC. Full variable domain (rest looked up from reference TRBV30 and TRBJ2-6): SQTIHQWPATLVQPVGSPLSLECTVEGTSNPNLYWYRQAAGRGLQLLFYSVGIGQISSEVPQNLSASRPQDRQFILSSKKLLLSDSGFYLCAFGRDRVTLGANVLTFGAGSRLTVL.

This chain joins TRBV7-2 and TRBJ2-7; 9 nucleotides match TRBD1. V lost 2 bases and J lost 0; bases outside the gene matches: 8. CDR1 is SGHTA, CDR2 FQGNSA, per germline. The CDR3 is made up of 17 amino acids. DNA for the CDR3: TGTGCCAGCAGCTTAAGGCTGGGGACAGGGAGCTCCTACGAGCAGTACTTC. Amino acid sequence: CASSLRLGTGSSYEQYF.

A single count supports this clone. V is TRBV18 and J is TRBJ2-1; the D call may be TRBD1 or TRBD2 (6 bases each). Trimming took 6 bases from V and 7 from J, leaving 16 bases between them. Germline CDR1 reads KGHSH; CDR2 reads LQKENI. The CDR3 is 14 amino acids. The DNA of the CDR3 is TGTGCCAGCTCCCCTTCATGGGGGGCTAATGAGCAGTTCTTC. Encoded protein: CASSPSWGANEQFF.

This clone was recorded only once. The rearrangement links TRBV7-6 to TRBJ1-5; TRBD1 agrees at 7 bases. The CDR3 totals 13 residues. Germline lookup yields CDR1 SGHVS and CDR2 FNYEAQ. J gave up 6 bases and V 5 bases, and 4 bases lay outside the gene matches. The CDR3 reads CASSLGGVQPQHF. The CDR3 nucleotides read TGTGCCAGCAGCCTAGGGGGCGTTCAGCCCCAGCATTTT.

This chain connects TRBV5-1 to TRBJ1-1; D is undetermined. The length of the CDR3 is 14 residues. CDR1 SGHRS and CDR2 YFSETQ come from the germline V gene. V shed 2 bases and J shed 1 base, with 9 bases lying between them. Written as DNA, the CDR3 is TGCGCCAGCAGCTTACACACTACGAACACTGAAGCTTTCTTT. This encodes CASSLHTTNTEAFF.

This chain joins TRBV15 and TRBJ1-1; D call uncertain. The CDR3 is 15 amino acids. V lost 0 bases and J 0 bases, leaving 8 bases between the germline ends. The germline gives CDR1 LNHNV, CDR2 YYDKDF (reference sequence). The CDR3 nucleotides are TGTGCCACCAGCAGAGAGGGTTCCGTGAACACTGAAGCTTTCTTT. Translating gives CATSREGSVNTEAFF.

This chain joins TRBV27 and TRBJ1-1, with 9 bases lining up with TRBD1. Trimming cost V 5 bases and J 1 base; bases outside gene matches: 5. This CDR3 comprises 15 residues. Germline CDR1 and CDR2: MNHEY and SMNVEV (reference sequence). The DNA for the CDR3 is TGTGCCAGCAGTAACCCGGGACAGGGGAACACTGAAGCTTTCTTT. Residues: CASSNPGQGNTEAFF.

This chain uses TRBV7-2 with TRBJ1-1; D is possibly TRBD1 (5 bases). Germline assignment: CDR1 SGHTA and CDR2 FQGNSA. CDR3 length equals 15 residues. V shed 5 bases and J shed 0 bases, with 13 bases lying between them. This CDR3 is CASSPAGGMNTEAFF. DNA of the CDR3: TGTGCCAGCAGCCCCGCGGGGGGGATGAACACTGAAGCTTTCTTT.

This chain joins TRBV28 and TRBJ1-5; D uncertain. Germline V gene data show CDR1 as MDHEN and CDR2 as SYDVKM. V was trimmed by 7 bases and J by 0 bases, leaving 10 bases between them. The CDR3 loop spans 14 amino acids. The CDR3 protein is CASTRVDSNQPQHF. In nucleotides, the CDR3 is TGTGCCAGCACTAGGGTGGATAGCAATCAGCCCCAGCATTTT.

The table lists this clone with a count of one. The chain couples TRBV6-1 to TRBJ1-4, with TRBD1 matching 7 bases. Germline values: CDR1 MNHNS, CDR2 SASEGT. This CDR3 is built from 15 residues. V lost 6 bases and J lost 5; bases outside the gene matches: 9. The CDR3 DNA is TGTGCCAGCAGGGCGGGGGACAGCATAAATGAAAAACTGTTTTTT. Translated, it gives CASRAGDSINEKLFF.

The CDR3: CATKEGSSYNEQFF. In nucleotides, the CDR3 is TGTGCCACCAAGGAAGGCTCCAGCTACAATGAGCAGTTCTTC. This chain joins TRBV19 and TRBJ2-1; D gene uncertain. Germline V gives CDR1 LNHDA, CDR2 SQIVND (reference sequence). With 10 bases removed from V and 3 bases from J, the gap between germline ends came to 16 bases. The CDR3 is 14 residues long.

The V gene is TRBV10-3, the J gene TRBJ1-2; 10 bases agree with TRBD1. J gave up 8 bases and V 7 bases, and 10 bases lay outside the gene matches. CDR1 is ENHRY, CDR2 SYGVKD, per germline. The CDR3 is made up of 14 amino acids. CDR3 sequence (DNA): TGTGCCATCACCGGAATGGGACAGGGGAACGGCTACACCTTC. Translating it yields CAITGMGQGNGYTF.

The V call is TRBV7-2, the J call TRBJ1-3; D may be TRBD1 (5 bases). The CDR3 totals 15 residues. CDR1 and CDR2 (germline): SGHTA, FQGNSA. Trimming left V 4 bases short and J 0 bases short, with 10 bases between. For the CDR3, the DNA is TGTGCCAGCAGCTGGGCGGGGCCCTCTGGAAACACCATATATTTT. It yields the protein CASSWAGPSGNTIYF.

The J gene is TRBJ2-7, the V gene TRBV30; 9 bases align to TRBD1. Germline CDR1 reads GTSNPN; CDR2 reads SVGIG (reference sequence). The CDR3 spans 13 residues. V lost 3 bases and J lost 3; bases outside the gene matches: 3. The CDR3, as DNA: TGTGCCTGGAGCTGGGACAGGGTCTACGAGCAGTACTTC. This translates into CAWSWDRVYEQYF.

The genes are TRBV7-8 and TRBJ2-7; D is unresolved. This CDR3 spans 11 amino acids. CDR1 and CDR2 (germline): SGHVS, FQNEAQ. Trimming took off 1 base at V and 7 bases at J, with 5 bases between the two ends. The CDR3 DNA reads as TGTGCCAGCAGCTTAGTTGGGGAGCAGTACTTC. Encoded protein: CASSLVGEQYF.